This T cell receptor beta chain was sequenced during a study of blood T cell repertoires in COVID-19. Assay used: immunoSEQ multiplex PCR; TCRdb lists only in-frame clones, some missing. Counted here are about 230,000 clones, approximately 84% occurring once; the ten biggest clones make up 11%. J was trimmed by 5 bases and V by 5 bases; bases with no gene match: 9. The CDR3 has 15 amino acids. Germline CDR1 and CDR2: SNHLY and FYNNEI. V is TRBV2 and J is TRBJ2-5, with TRBD2 identical over 9 bases. The sample comprised peripheral blood. This sequence was found in a man in his fifties or sixties with COVID-19, enrolled during active disease. For the CDR3, the DNA is TGTGCCAGCAGTTATATTAGCGGGAGTGGTGAGACCCAGTACTTC. It is translated as CASSYISGSGETQYF.